The 7 T cell receptor beta chains reported below all come from one sample, sequenced in a study of T cell responses to AZD1222 COVID-19 vaccine. Some clones are missing from TCRdb's copy, which holds only in-frame ones; the method was immunoSEQ multiplex PCR. The profile shows 180,000 or so clones, 80% to 95% of them singletons. Material: peripheral blood, obtained 28 days after the second AZD1222 dose. These receptors were obtained from an adult who received the AZD1222 COVID-19 vaccine.

The chain links TRBV4-1 to TRBJ1-2; D is unresolved. CDR1 MGHRA and CDR2 YSYEKL come from the germline V gene. CDR3 size: 14 residues. Trimming shortened V by 1 base and J by 2 bases, and 8 bases separated the two germline ends. CDR3 residues: CASSQVSGNYGYTF. In DNA form, the CDR3 reads TGCGCCAGCAGCCAAGTATCTGGGAACTATGGCTACACCTTC.

The sample holds one count of this clone. V and J are TRBV2 and TRBJ2-7, with D unresolved. The CDR3 consists of 15 residues. Trimming pared 0 bases from V and 6 bases from J, leaving 15 bases between. The germline CDR1 and CDR2 sequences are SNHLY and FYNNEI. The CDR3 DNA reads as TGTGCCAGCAGTGAAGCGCTTGTCAGGACGACCGAGCAGTACTTC. Its translation is CASSEALVRTTEQYF.

There are a few counts of this clone. The gene calls are TRBV19 and TRBJ2-6; maybe TRBD1 (5 bases). The germline gives CDR1 LNHDA, CDR2 SQIVND (reference sequence). The CDR3 spans 18 residues. Trimming cost V 4 bases and J 0 bases, with 16 bases left between them. CDR3 in DNA: TGTGCCAGTAGTACCCAAACGGGCAGGGCCTCTGGGGCCAACGTCCTGACTTTC. Its protein product is CASSTQTGRASGANVLTF.

The chain combines TRBV7-3 with TRBJ2-1; 12 bases align to TRBD2. V shed 5 bases and J 9 bases; nucleotides not matched to a gene: 8. This CDR3 has 15 amino acids. From germline, CDR1 is SGHTA and CDR2 FQGTGA. The CDR3 DNA reads TGTGCCAGCAGCCTAGGGACTAGCGGGCCTAGTGAGCAGTTCTTC. It yields the protein CASSLGTSGPSEQFF.

This chain's CDR3 is CASSGQPYQPQHF. The CDR3 nucleotides read TGTGCCAGCAGTGGACAGCCCTATCAGCCCCAGCATTTT. This sequence joins TRBV2 and TRBJ1-5; TRBD1 is a possible D gene (5 bases). The CDR3 length is 13 residues. CDR1 and CDR2 from the germline V gene are SNHLY and FYNNEI. The V and J ends lost 4 bases and 5 bases respectively, with 9 bases between them.

This clone was counted once. V gene TRBV30 combines with J gene TRBJ2-7, with a weak D call TRBD1 (6 bases). From germline, CDR1 is GTSNPN and CDR2 SVGIG (reference sequence). This CDR3 spans 14 amino acids. V was cut by 2 bases and J by 4 bases, with 15 bases left in between. CDR3 sequence (DNA): TGTGCCTGGAGTCCCGATCCACAGGGTTACGAGCAGTACTTC. Amino acids: CAWSPDPQGYEQYF.

The genes are TRBV6-5 and TRBJ1-6; the D is unclear. From germline, CDR1 is MNHEY and CDR2 SVGAGI. CDR3 size: 15 residues. Deletions cut 2 bases from V and 3 bases from J, with 8 bases between. CDR3 coding DNA: TGTGCCAGCAGTTACACGCAGGACTATAATTCACCCCTCCACTTT. Residues: CASSYTQDYNSPLHF.